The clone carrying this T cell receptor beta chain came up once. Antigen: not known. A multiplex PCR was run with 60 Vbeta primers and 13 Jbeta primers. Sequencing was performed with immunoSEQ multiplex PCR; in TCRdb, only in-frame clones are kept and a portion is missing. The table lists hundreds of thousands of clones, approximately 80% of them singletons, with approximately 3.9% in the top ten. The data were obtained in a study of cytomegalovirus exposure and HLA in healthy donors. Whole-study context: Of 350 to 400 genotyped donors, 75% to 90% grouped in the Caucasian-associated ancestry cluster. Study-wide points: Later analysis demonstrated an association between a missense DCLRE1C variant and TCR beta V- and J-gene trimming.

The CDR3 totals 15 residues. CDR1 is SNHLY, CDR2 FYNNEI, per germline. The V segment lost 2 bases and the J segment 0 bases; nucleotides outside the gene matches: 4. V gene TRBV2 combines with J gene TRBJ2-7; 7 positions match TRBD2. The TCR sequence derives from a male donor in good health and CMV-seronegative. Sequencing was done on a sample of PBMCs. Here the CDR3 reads CASSESRDYSYEQYF. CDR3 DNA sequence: TGTGCCAGCAGTGAAAGCAGGGACTACTCCTACGAGCAGTACTTC.